This T cell receptor beta chain was captured in a study of T-cell memory formation after mild COVID-19. Study-wide points: Shrinking CD4+ clones were chiefly CM and EM; CD8+ ones were chiefly EMRA. Second-wave clones peaking on day 37 lacked confirmed SARS-CoV-2 specificity.

This clonotype turned up a few times. Its antigen is unidentified. V lost 5 bases and J lost 5, with 24 bases in between. Germline V lookup: CDR1 WSHSY, CDR2 SAAADI. The CDR3 is 17 residues long. Constant-segment primers and 5'RACE yielded cDNA libraries for TCR alpha and TCR beta, each carrying sample barcodes and UMIs. TCRdb reprocessed the 5' RACE reads via MiXCR and lists one record per CDR3 protein. Here the sample spans some 300,000 distinct CDR3 sequences, around a fifth being singletons. This receptor was identified in a man between 18 and 29 years old who had mild COVID-19 (a few samples of this study predate the infection). Cell type and time point are not known. Input material: PBMCs or a T cell subset sorted from them (not recorded which). V and J are TRBV10-2 and TRBJ1-1, with D possibly matching TRBD1 (6 bases). In nucleotides, the CDR3 is TGCGCCAGCAGTTATCCGACGGCAGGGGAATGGAGAACTGAAGCTTTCTTT. Its translation is CASSYPTAGEWRTEAFF.